The 10 T cell receptor beta chains reported below all come from one sample, sequenced in a study of regulatory T cells in long-lasting Graves disease. The time point was: newly diagnosed GD, antithyroid drugs for less than 3 months. Isolated PBMC RNA provided the starting material for the TCR library. Building of the TCR beta libraries involved iRepertoire HTBI primers and Arm-PCR of CDR3 regions. TCRdb re-called the multiplex PCR reads with MiXCR, one entry per CDR3 protein. The data contain 200,000 to 250,000 distinct CDR3 sequences, 20% of them singletons. The material sequenced was peripheral blood mononuclear cells (PBMCs), taken at new diagnosis, from a patient treated with antithyroid drugs. Source of these receptors: a female donor with Graves disease.

Many counts were recorded for this clonotype. The CDR3: CASSLGSYTGELFF. In DNA form, the CDR3 reads TGTGCCAGCAGCTTAGGATCCTACACCGGGGAGCTGTTTTTT. This chain connects TRBV7-3 to TRBJ2-2; no firm D call. CDR1 is SGHTA, CDR2 FQGTGA, per germline. This CDR3 has 14 amino acids. The V gene lost 2 bases and the J gene lost 3 bases, with 7 bases spanning the gap.

The CDR3 reads CSVGGRAGIEKLFF. CDR3 coding DNA: TGCAGCGTAGGGGGCAGGGCAGGTATCGAAAAACTGTTTTTT. This sequence joins TRBV29-1 and TRBJ1-4, with 7 bases fitting TRBD1. This CDR3 has 14 residues. V trimming: 6 bases; J trimming: 8 bases; junction bases outside the gene matches: 12. The germline V gene encodes CDR1 SQVTM and CDR2 ANQGSEA.

This clonotype was seen at least ten times. The genes are TRBV6-1 and TRBJ2-7; 8 nucleotides agree with TRBD2. The junction had 4 bases not matched to a gene; V was cut back by 6 bases and J by 6 bases. The CDR3 length is 12 residues. Per the germline V gene, CDR1 is MNHNS and CDR2 is SASEGT. DNA of the CDR3: TGTGCCAGCAGGGAGGCGGGAGGCGAGCAGTACTTC. Protein sequence: CASREAGGEQYF.

This clonotype has at least ten counts. The genes are TRBV12-3 or TRBV12-4 and TRBJ2-1; 12 bases fit TRBD2. The CDR3 extends over 15 amino acids. Trimming removed 6 bases from V and 7 bases from J; junction bases left unmatched: 7. The CDR3: CASSLTSGSANEQFF. In nucleotides, the CDR3 is TGTGCCAGCAGCTTGACTAGCGGGAGTGCGAATGAGCAGTTCTTC.

This clonotype has at least ten counts. The rearrangement uses TRBV29-1 and TRBJ2-3; the D is unclear. V was shortened by 2 bases and J by 1 base, with 7 bases between the two germline ends. CDR3 size: 13 residues. CDR1 is SQVTM, CDR2 ANQGSEA, per germline. CDR3 protein: CSVEPGGTDTQYF. In DNA, the CDR3 is TGCAGCGTTGAACCCGGCGGCACAGATACGCAGTATTTT.

The chain links TRBV5-4 to TRBJ2-2, with 9 bases matching TRBD1. V lost 3 bases and J lost 3; bases outside the gene matches: 3. Germline CDR1 SGHNT, CDR2 YYREEE (reference sequence). CDR3 length: 15 residues. This CDR3 reads CASSSWDRDTGELFF. For the CDR3, the DNA is TGTGCCAGCAGCTCCTGGGACAGGGACACCGGGGAGCTGTTTTTT.

This clonotype is termed large. The J gene is TRBJ2-7, the V gene TRBV19, with TRBD2 as a possible D gene (6 bases). Trimming cost V 1 base and J 6 bases, with 10 bases left between them. The CDR3 has 13 residues. Germline loops: CDR1 LNHDA, CDR2 SQIVND (reference sequence). The CDR3 sequence: CASSIAGGGEQYF. In DNA, the CDR3 is TGTGCCAGTAGTATAGCCGGGGGTGGCGAGCAGTACTTC.

The chain links TRBV6-4 to TRBJ1-2, with D maybe TRBD1 (6 bases). This CDR3 is built from 14 residues. V was shortened by 6 bases and J by 8 bases, with 19 bases between the two germline ends. Germline loops: CDR1 MRHNA, CDR2 SNTAGT. CDR3 DNA: TGTGCCAGCAGCCAGGACAGCGGACGTCCGGGCTACACCTTC. It yields the protein CASSQDSGRPGYTF.

This clonotype was seen repeatedly, ten times or more. The chain recombines TRBV5-1 with TRBJ2-2; D assignment may be TRBD1 or TRBD2 (5 bases each). CDR3 length: 18 residues. V was shortened by 0 bases and J by 2 bases, with 17 bases between the two germline ends. Germline-derived CDR1 and CDR2 are SGHRS and YFSETQ. The chain's CDR3 is CASSLDPYGTFNTGELFF. The CDR3 nucleotides read TGCGCCAGCAGCTTGGACCCGTACGGGACGTTTAACACCGGGGAGCTGTTTTTT.

The sample holds many counts of this clonotype. The chain has TRBV6-1 and TRBJ1-5; unclear D gene. V was trimmed by 5 bases and J by 6 bases, leaving 8 bases between them. The CDR3 runs to 12 residues. CDR1 and CDR2 (germline): MNHNS, SASEGT. CDR3 amino acids: CASSKGTQPQHF. DNA for the CDR3: TGTGCCAGCAGTAAGGGAACTCAGCCCCAGCATTTT.